The text below deals with one TCR beta chain. Its antigen remains unknown. The CDR3 consists of 14 residues. Germline assignment: CDR1 MNHNS and CDR2 SASEGT. With 6 bases clipped from V and 6 bases from J, the junction kept 8 bases outside the gene matches. This entry comes from a study of T cell responses to AZD1222 COVID-19 vaccine. Whole-study findings and limits: Clonal diversity may have been underestimated in mostly white British donors. Across spike, vaccine-associated CD4 TCRs were found, dominant at 160-218 and 743-854.

Profiled with immunoSEQ multiplex PCR; TCRdb holds only in-frame clones, not every one. Of roughly 100,000 clones listed, roughly 90% were seen once; the top ten hold 5% to 5.5%. The receptor's source is an adult in good health. This sample comprised peripheral blood, obtained on day 0 of AZD1222 vaccination. The chain recombines TRBV6-1 with TRBJ2-3; the match to TRBD1 covers 8 bases. The CDR3 DNA sequence: TGTGCCAGCAGCGAACAGGGGGTGGTGGATACGCAGTATTTT. Protein product: CASSEQGVVDTQYF.